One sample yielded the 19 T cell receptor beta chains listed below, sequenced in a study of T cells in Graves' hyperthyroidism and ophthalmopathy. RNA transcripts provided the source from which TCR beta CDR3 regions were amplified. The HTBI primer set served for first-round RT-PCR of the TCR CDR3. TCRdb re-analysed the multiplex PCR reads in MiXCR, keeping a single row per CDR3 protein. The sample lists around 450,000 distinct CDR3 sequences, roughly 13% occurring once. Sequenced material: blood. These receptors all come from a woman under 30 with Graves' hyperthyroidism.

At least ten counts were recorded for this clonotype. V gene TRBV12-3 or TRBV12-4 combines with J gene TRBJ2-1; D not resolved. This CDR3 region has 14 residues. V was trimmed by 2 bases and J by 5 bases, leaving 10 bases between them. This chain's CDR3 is CASSLRQLDNEQFF. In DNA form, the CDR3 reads TGTGCCAGCAGTTTACGGCAGCTGGACAATGAGCAGTTCTTC.

The CDR3 loop is CSASSGNTEAFF. CDR3 bases: TGCAGTGCTAGTTCAGGCAACACTGAAGCTTTCTTT. The V call is TRBV20-1, the J call TRBJ1-1; D ambiguous. The V end was cut by 3 bases, the J end by 2 bases, with 7 bases between. CDR3 length: 12 amino acids. CDR1 is DFQATT, CDR2 SNEGSKA, per germline (reference sequence).

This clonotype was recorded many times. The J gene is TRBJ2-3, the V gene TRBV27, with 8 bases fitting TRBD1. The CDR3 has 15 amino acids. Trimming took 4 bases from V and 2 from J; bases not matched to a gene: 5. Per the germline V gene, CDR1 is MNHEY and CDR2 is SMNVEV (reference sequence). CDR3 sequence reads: CASSSRQGPTDTQYF. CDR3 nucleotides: TGTGCCAGCAGTTCCCGACAGGGGCCCACAGATACGCAGTATTTT.

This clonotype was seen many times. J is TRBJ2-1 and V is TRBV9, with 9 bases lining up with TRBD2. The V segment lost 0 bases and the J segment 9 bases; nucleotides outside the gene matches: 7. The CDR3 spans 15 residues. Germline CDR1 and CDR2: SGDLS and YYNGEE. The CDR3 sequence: CASSVEVAGDSEQFF. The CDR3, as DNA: TGTGCCAGCAGCGTAGAAGTAGCGGGAGATTCTGAGCAGTTCTTC. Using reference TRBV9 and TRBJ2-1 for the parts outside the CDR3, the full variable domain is DSGVTQTPKHLITATGQRVTLRCSPRSGDLSVYWYQQSLDQGLQFLIQYYNGEERAKGNILERFSAQQFPDLHSELNLSSLELGDSALYFCASSVEVAGDSEQFFGPGTRLTVL.

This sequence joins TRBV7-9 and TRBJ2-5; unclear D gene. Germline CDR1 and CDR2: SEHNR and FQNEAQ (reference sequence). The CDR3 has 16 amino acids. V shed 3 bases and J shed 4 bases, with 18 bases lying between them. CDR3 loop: CASSLNSFGQRETQYF. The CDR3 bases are TGTGCCAGCAGCTTGAACTCCTTTGGGCAGCGAGAGACCCAGTACTTC.

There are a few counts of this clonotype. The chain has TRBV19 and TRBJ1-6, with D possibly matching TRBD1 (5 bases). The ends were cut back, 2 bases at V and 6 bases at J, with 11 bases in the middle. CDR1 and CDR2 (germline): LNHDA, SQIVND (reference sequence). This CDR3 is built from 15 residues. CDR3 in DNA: TGTGCCAGTAGTATACGTACAGGCGGTAATTCACCCCTCCACTTT. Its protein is CASSIRTGGNSPLHF.

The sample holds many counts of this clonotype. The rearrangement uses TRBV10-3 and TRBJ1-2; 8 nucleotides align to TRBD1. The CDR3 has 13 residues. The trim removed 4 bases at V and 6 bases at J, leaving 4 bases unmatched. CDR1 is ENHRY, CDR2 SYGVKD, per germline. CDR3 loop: CAISGQQGDGYTF. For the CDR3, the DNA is TGTGCCATCAGTGGGCAACAGGGGGATGGCTACACCTTC.

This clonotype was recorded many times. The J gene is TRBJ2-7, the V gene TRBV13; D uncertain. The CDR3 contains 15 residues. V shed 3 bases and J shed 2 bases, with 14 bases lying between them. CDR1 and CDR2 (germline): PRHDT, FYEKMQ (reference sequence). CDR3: CASSFRQFRPYEQYF. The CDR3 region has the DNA TGTGCCAGCAGCTTTCGGCAGTTTCGTCCCTACGAGCAGTACTTC.

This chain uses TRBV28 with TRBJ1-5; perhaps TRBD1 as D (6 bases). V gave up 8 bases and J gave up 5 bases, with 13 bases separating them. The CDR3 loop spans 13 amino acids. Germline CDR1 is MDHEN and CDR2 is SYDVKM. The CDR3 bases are TGTGCCAGCTACGAGGGGGTCTATCAGCCCCAGCATTTT. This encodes CASYEGVYQPQHF.

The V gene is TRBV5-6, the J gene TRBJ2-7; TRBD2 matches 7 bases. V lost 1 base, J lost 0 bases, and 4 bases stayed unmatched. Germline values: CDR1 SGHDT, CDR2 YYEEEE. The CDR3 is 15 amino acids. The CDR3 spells CASSLLTSSSYEQYF. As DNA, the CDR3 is TGTGCCAGCAGCTTGTTGACTAGCAGCTCCTACGAGCAGTACTTC.

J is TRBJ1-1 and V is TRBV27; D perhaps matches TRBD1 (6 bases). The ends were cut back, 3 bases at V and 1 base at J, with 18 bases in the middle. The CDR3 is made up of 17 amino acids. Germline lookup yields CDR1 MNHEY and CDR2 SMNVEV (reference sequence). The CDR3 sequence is CASSFPHSTGKNTEAFF. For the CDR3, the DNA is TGTGCCAGCAGTTTTCCGCACTCGACAGGAAAGAACACTGAAGCTTTCTTT.

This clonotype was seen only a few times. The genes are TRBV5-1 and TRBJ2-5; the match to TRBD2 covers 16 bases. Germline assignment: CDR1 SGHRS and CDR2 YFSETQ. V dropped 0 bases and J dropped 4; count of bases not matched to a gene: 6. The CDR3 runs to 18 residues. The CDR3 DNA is TGCGCCAGCAGCTTGGATGGGACTAGCGGGAGGGCCGGAGAGACCCAGTACTTC. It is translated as CASSLDGTSGRAGETQYF.

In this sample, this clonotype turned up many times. The CDR3 region is CASSPGTDLKAFF. The CDR3, as DNA: TGTGCCAGCAGCCCCGGGACAGATCTGAAGGCTTTCTTT. The chain links TRBV7-2 to TRBJ1-1, with 7 bases aligning to TRBD1. Unmatched junction bases numbered 11, after V lost 5 bases and J lost 11 bases. The germline V gene encodes CDR1 SGHTA and CDR2 FQGNSA. This CDR3 has 13 amino acids.

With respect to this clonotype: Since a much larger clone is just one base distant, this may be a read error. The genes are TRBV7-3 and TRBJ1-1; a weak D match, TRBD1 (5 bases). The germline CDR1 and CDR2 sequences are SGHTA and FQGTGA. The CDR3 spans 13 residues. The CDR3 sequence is CASSMDKNTEALF. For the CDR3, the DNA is TGTGCCAGCAGCATGGACAAGAACACTGAAGCTCTCTTT. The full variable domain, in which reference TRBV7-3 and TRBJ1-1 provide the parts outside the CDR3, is GAGVSQTPSNKVTEKGKYVELRCDPISGHTALYWYRQSLGQGPEFLIYFQGTGAADDSGLPNDRFFAVRPEGSVSTLKIQRTERGDSAVYLCASSMDKNTEALFGQGTRLTVV.

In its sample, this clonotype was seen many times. The CDR3 loop is CASSDTGDSSYEQYF. The CDR3 DNA is TGTGCCAGCAGTGACACGGGGGACTCCTCCTACGAGCAGTACTTC. This rearrangement joins TRBV6-1 to TRBJ2-7; weak D call: TRBD2 (6 bases). Trimming took 3 bases from V and 0 from J, leaving 12 bases between them. The CDR3 sequence is 15 residues long. Germline CDR1 MNHNS, CDR2 SASEGT.

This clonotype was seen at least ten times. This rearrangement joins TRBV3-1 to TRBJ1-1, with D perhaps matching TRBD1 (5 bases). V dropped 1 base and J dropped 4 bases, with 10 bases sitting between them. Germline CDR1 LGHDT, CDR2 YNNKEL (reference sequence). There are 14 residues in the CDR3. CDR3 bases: TGTGCCAGCAGCCAAGTTGGGAGGGGCACTGAAGCTTTCTTT. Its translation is CASSQVGRGTEAFF.

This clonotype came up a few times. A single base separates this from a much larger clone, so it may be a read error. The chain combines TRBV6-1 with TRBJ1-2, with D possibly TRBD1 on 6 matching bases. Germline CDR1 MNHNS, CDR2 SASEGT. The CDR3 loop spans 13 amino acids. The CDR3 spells CASGELGDTGYTF. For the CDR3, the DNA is TGTGCCAGCGGTGAACTCGGGGACACTGGCTACACCTTC.

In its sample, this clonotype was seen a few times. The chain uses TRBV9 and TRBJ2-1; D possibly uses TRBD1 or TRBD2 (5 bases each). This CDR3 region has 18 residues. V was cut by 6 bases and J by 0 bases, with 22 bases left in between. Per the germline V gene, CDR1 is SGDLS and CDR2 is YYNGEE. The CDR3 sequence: CASTPNRGEHTSYNEQFF. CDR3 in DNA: TGTGCCAGCACCCCAAACCGGGGCGAACATACCTCCTACAATGAGCAGTTCTTC.

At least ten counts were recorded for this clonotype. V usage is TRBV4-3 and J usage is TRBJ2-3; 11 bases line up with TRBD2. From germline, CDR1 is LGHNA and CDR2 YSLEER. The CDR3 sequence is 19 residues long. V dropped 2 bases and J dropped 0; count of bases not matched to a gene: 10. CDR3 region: CASSQTTGTSGTSTDTQYF. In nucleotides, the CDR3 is TGCGCCAGCAGCCAAACCACCGGGACTAGCGGAACAAGCACAGATACGCAGTATTTT.